This T cell receptor beta chain was found in a study of blood T cell repertoires in COVID-19. Original analysis: The assay estimated nucleated cells by amplifying reference gene primers. Profiled with immunoSEQ multiplex PCR; TCRdb holds only in-frame clones, not every one. That table gives V, J and clone size, and the DNA gave D and trimming. The repertoire has some 300,000 clones, roughly 86% of them found once; the top ten carry around 1%. This CDR3 is built from 12 residues. Germline V gene sequence: CDR1 SGHDN, CDR2 FVKESK. Unmatched junction bases numbered 4, after V lost 3 bases and J lost 11 bases.

This chain joins TRBV14 and TRBJ1-1; TRBD1 matches 9 bases. Sequenced input: PBMCs or T cells enriched from blood (not recorded which). The receptor comes from a woman aged 30 to 39 who had recovered from COVID-19. CDR3: CASSQGTGLAFF. CDR3 nucleotides: TGTGCCAGCAGCCAGGGGACAGGGTTGGCTTTCTTT.